This T cell receptor (beta chain) stems from a study of radiotherapy plus CTLA-4 blockade in lung cancer. Study background: With around 30% of patients having disease control, objective responses were seen in 15% to 20%. Findings and limits, study-wide: Reportedly, early blood T cell clone dynamics best predicted response, with interferon-beta. Radiotherapy was combined with ipilimumab, and tumor-derived TCR clones then expanded in blood.

CDR3 length: 13 amino acids. The V and J ends lost 1 base and 3 bases respectively, with 8 bases between them. The germline V gene encodes CDR1 SGHRS and CDR2 YFSETQ. TCRdb keeps only in-frame clones here, not all; method: immunoSEQ multiplex PCR. Found here are tens of thousands of clones, 78% of them singletons; the top ten hold approximately 24%. This clone was detected only a few times. The target antigen is unknown. Other DNA sequences of this sample code for an identical CDR3. Lung cancer patients with chemo-refractory metastatic non-small-cell disease were given focal radiation plus CTLA-4 blockade with ipilimumab.

This sample comprised peripheral blood, obtained from a patient treated with radiotherapy plus ipilimumab. The clonotype comes from a human donor with non-small cell lung cancer whose response to radiotherapy plus ipilimumab could not be evaluated. Some clones in this sample may be carry-over from other donors' samples. The chain links TRBV5-1 to TRBJ2-7; possibly TRBD1 for D (5 bases). The CDR3 bases are TGCGCCAGCAGCTTGAGCCAGGGCTACGAGCAGTACTTC. Protein: CASSLSQGYEQYF.